This TCR beta chain derives from a study of cytomegalovirus exposure and HLA in healthy donors. Broader study findings: A likely sequencing artifact accounted for one observed cluster of highly shared sequence variants. Many donors carried some public TCRs, although rarity characterized most TCR sequences.

As regards this clone: What it recognizes is unknown.

Nominally healthy donors were sampled, though unrecorded immune exposures were likely. The CDR3 totals 15 residues. V was shortened by 0 bases and J by 2 bases, with 12 bases between the two germline ends. The germline CDR1 and CDR2 sequences are SGHRS and YFSETQ. Use of 60 Vbeta and 13 Jbeta primers characterized the PCR. The assay was immunoSEQ multiplex PCR, and TCRdb's table has in-frame clones only and misses some. The data hold approximately 140,000 clones, with under 75% observed a single time. This receptor was taken from a woman aged 55-70 years in good health and CMV-seropositive. Sequencing was done on a sample of PBMCs. The chain joins TRBV5-1 to TRBJ2-7; D is perhaps TRBD1 (6 bases). For the CDR3, the DNA is TGCGCCAGCAGCTTGGAGGACAGACCAGCCTACGAGCAGTACTTC. It specifies CASSLEDRPAYEQYF.